The rows below give T cell receptor beta chains drawn from one sample of a study of beta chain features in type 1 diabetes. Assay used: immunoSEQ multiplex PCR; TCRdb lists only in-frame clones, some missing. The repertoire holds some 350,000 clones, with about 14% as singletons. The specimen sequenced was naive CD4+ T cells from blood. Source of these receptors: a woman aged 18-29 years with type 1 diabetes. CDR3s include the opening cysteine and the closing phenylalanine or tryptophan. The D gene is left open where the match is weak. Clone size appears in some rows only: once, few, many, or a class for an expanded clone.

TRBD2	TRBV29-1	few	TRBJ2-3	TGCAGCGTTGTACTAGCGGGAACAGATACGCAGTATTTT	CSVVLAGTDTQYF
TRBD2	TRBV4-3	many	TRBJ2-3	TGCGCCAGCAGCCAAGCGGGGCTAGCGGCAGATACGCAGTATTTT	CASSQAGLAADTQYF
TRBD2	TRBV15	few	TRBJ2-5	TGTGCCACCAGCATCCCCAGGGCTAGCGGGACGGAGACCCAGTACTTC	CATSIPRASGTETQYF
.	TRBV20-1	few	TRBJ2-5	TGCAGTGCACACAAGCAAGAGACCCAGTACTTC	CSAHKQETQYF
TRBD2	TRBV5-4	.	TRBJ2-4	TGTGCCAGCAGCTTGGGACTAGCGGGAGGTATAGCCAAAAACATTCAGTACTTC	CASSLGLAGGIAKNIQYF
.	TRBV7-9	.	TRBJ2-1	TGTGCCAGCAGCTTAGCGGGGGCCGGGGAGCAGTTCTTC	CASSLAGAGEQFF
.	TRBV30	few	TRBJ2-6	TGTGCCTGGAGCATTCAGGGTTCGGGGGCCAACGTCCTGACTTTC	CAWSIQGSGANVLTF
TRBD1	TRBV5-1	.	TRBJ2-5	TGCGCCAGCAGCTGGACAGGGGGAGTAGAGACCCAGTACTTC	CASSWTGGVETQYF
TRBD1	TRBV2	few	TRBJ1-2	TGTGCCAGCAGTGAGGGACAGAGAAACTATGGCTACACCTTC	CASSEGQRNYGYTF
.	TRBV14	few	TRBJ2-7	TGTGCCAGCAGCCAAGTTCGAGCGCGAGCAAACGAGCAGTACTTC	CASSQVRARANEQYF
TRBD1	TRBV5-1	.	TRBJ2-7	TGCGCCAGCAGCCCCGGAATGCGATCCGGGACAGCCGCCTACGAGCAGTACTTC	CASSPGMRSGTAAYEQYF
TRBD1	TRBV5-1	few	TRBJ2-5	TGCGCCAGCAGCCCCACCGGGACAGTCCAAGAGACCCAGTACTTC	CASSPTGTVQETQYF
TRBD2	TRBV12-5	.	TRBJ2-5	TGTGCTAGTGGTCGAGCGGGAGGAGAGACCCAGTACTTC	CASGRAGGETQYF
TRBD1	TRBV30	.	TRBJ1-5	TGTGCCTGGACAGGGGGATACAATCAGCCCCAGCATTTT	CAWTGGYNQPQHF
TRBD2	TRBV7-3	.	TRBJ2-3	TGTGCCAGCAGCTCCATTAGCGGGAGGGACCCAGATACGCAGTATTTT	CASSSISGRDPDTQYF
.	TRBV25-1	.	TRBJ2-6	TGTGCCAGCGTAAACTCTGGGGCCAACGTCCTGACTTTC	CASVNSGANVLTF
.	TRBV11-2	few	TRBJ2-3	TGTGCCAGCAGCCTTACGGCAGATACGCAGTATTTT	CASSLTADTQYF
TRBD2	TRBV13	.	TRBJ2-1	TGTGCCAGCAGCGCAGGACTAGCGGGAGGAAAGATCCCGATCGCCAATGAGCAGTTCTTC	CASSAGLAGGKIPIANEQFF
.	TRBV19	.	TRBJ2-1	TGTGCCAGTAAGCGGACGAGCTCCTACAATGAGCAGTTCTTC	CASKRTSSYNEQFF
TRBD2	TRBV11-3	few	TRBJ2-1	TGTGCCAGCAGCCATACCGGGGGAGGGAGGGGTTACAATGAGCAGTTCTTC	CASSHTGGGRGYNEQFF
TRBD2	TRBV5-1	.	TRBJ2-1	TGCGCCAGCAGCTTGACTAGCGGGAGGGTAGTCAACAATGAGCAGTTCTTC	CASSLTSGRVVNNEQFF
.	TRBV7-2	.	TRBJ1-1	TGTGCCAGCAGCTTGTCGACAGGGAACACTGAAGCTTTCTTT	CASSLSTGNTEAFF
.	TRBV5-4	.	TRBJ2-2	TGTGCCAGCAGCTTGAAGCCCGCGAACACCGGGGAGCTGTTTTTT	CASSLKPANTGELFF
.	TRBV5-1	few	TRBJ1-1	TGCGCCAGCAGACAACAGGGGAACACTGAAGCTTTCTTT	CASRQQGNTEAFF